Listed here is a single T cell receptor beta chain. Its cognate antigen is unknown. The data originate from a study of CD8 T cells in ankylosing spondylitis. General study results and limits: Ankylosing spondylitis blood seemed to carry a telltale TCR beta motif made of eight or nine highly homologous variants. As reported, disease-linked clones showed significant enrichment in matched ankylosing spondylitis synovial fluid.

TCRdb ran MiXCR on the 5' RACE reads and lists one entry per CDR3 protein. Here the sample spans fewer than 750,000 distinct CDR3 sequences, roughly 19% being singletons. V was trimmed by 0 bases and J by 4 bases, leaving 13 bases between them. This CDR3 contains 15 residues. Per germline, CDR1 KGHSH and CDR2 LQKENI. The TCR originated in a male donor with ankylosing spondylitis. This chain joins TRBV18 and TRBJ2-7; D not certain. Sequences were obtained from blood, either unsorted or a sorted T cell fraction (not recorded which). The CDR3 spells CASSPPGPQPYEQYF. The DNA for the CDR3 is TGTGCCAGCTCACCACCGGGCCCTCAGCCTTACGAGCAGTACTTC.